The T cell receptor (beta chain) described here comes from a study of blood T cell repertoires in COVID-19. The table came from immunoSEQ multiplex PCR; TCRdb's copy has only in-frame clones and leaves some out. The data show 350,000 to 450,000 clones, roughly 88% seen once. Losses at the gene ends were 1 base for V and 6 bases for J; bases not matched to a gene: 16. From germline, CDR1 is SGDLS and CDR2 YYNGEE. There are 20 residues in the CDR3. Someone with COVID-19 had been met by exposed participants within 2 weeks before study entry. This receptor was identified in a woman aged 18-29 years who had been exposed to COVID-19. Sequenced: PBMCs or T cells enriched from blood (not recorded which). The chain has TRBV9 and TRBJ2-1; 13 bases align to TRBD2. Here the CDR3 reads CASSVKSGLAGWGLVNEQFF. The DNA for the CDR3 is TGTGCCAGCAGCGTAAAATCGGGACTAGCGGGGTGGGGGCTTGTCAATGAGCAGTTCTTC.